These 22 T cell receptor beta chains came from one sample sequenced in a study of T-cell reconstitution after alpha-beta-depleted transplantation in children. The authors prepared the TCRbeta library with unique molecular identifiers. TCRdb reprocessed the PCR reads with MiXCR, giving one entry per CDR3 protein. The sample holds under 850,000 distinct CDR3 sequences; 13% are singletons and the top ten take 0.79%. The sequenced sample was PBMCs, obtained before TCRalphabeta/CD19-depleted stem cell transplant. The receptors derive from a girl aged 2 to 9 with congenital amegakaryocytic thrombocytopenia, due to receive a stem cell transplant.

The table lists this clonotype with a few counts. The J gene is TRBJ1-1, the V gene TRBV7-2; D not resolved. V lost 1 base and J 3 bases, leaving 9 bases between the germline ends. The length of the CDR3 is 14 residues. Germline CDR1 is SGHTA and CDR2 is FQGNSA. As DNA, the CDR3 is TGTGCCAGCAGCTTAGGGCAGGAGTACACTGAAGCTTTCTTT. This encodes CASSLGQEYTEAFF.

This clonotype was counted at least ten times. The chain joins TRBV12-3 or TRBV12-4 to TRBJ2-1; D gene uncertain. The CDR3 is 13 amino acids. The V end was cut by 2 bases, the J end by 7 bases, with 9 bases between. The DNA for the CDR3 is TGTGCCAGCAGTTTATTCTTTGAGAATGAGCAGTTCTTC. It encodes CASSLFFENEQFF.

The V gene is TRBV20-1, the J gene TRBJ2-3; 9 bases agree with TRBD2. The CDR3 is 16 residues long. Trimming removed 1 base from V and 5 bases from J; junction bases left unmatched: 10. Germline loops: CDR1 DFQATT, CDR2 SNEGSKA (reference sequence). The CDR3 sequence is CSARVLAGVGGDTQYF. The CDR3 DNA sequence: TGCAGTGCTAGAGTGTTAGCGGGAGTAGGGGGAGATACGCAGTATTTT.

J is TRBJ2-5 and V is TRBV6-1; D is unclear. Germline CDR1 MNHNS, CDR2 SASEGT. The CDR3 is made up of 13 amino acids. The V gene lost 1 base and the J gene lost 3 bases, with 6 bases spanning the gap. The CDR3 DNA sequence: TGTGCCAGCAGTGAAGTTCTCGAAGAGACCCAGTACTTC. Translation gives CASSEVLEETQYF.

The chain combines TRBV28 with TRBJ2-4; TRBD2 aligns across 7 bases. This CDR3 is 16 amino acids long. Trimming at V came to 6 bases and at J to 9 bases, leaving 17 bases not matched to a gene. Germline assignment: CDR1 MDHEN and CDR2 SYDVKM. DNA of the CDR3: TGTGCCAGCAGAAAAAAGACTAGCAACGGGGTTATCATTCAGTACTTC. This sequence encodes CASRKKTSNGVIIQYF.

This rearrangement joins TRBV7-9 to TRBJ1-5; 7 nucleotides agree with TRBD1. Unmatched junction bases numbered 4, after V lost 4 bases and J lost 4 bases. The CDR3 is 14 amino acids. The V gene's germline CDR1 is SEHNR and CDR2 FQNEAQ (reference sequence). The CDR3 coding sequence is TGTGCCAGCAGCTCCGACAGGGAAAATCAGCCCCAGCATTTT. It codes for CASSSDRENQPQHF.

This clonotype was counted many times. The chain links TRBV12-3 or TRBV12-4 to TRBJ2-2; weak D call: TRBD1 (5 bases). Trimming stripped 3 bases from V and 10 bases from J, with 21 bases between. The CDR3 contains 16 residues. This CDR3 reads CASSLFPGQGRMELFF. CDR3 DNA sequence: TGTGCCAGCAGTTTGTTCCCTGGGCAGGGTAGGATGGAGCTGTTTTTT.

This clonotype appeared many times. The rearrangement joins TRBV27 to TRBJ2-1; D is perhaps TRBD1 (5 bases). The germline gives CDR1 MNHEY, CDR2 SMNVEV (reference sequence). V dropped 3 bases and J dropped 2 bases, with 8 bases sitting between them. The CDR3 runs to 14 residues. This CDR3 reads CASSFQGTYNEQFF. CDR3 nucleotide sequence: TGTGCCAGCAGTTTCCAGGGAACCTACAATGAGCAGTTCTTC.

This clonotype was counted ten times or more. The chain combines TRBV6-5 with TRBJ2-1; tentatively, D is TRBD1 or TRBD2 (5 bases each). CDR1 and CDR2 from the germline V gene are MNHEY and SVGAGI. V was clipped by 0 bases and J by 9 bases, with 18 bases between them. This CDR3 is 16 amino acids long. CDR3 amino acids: CASSYSGTNPLGEQFF. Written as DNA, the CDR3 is TGTGCCAGCAGTTACTCGGGGACCAACCCCCTCGGTGAGCAGTTCTTC.

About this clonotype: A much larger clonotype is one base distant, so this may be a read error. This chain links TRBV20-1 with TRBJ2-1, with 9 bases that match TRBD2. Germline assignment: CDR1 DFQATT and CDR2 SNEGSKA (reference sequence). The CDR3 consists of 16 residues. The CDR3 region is CSARDRGTSTYNEHFF. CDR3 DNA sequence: TGCAGTGCTAGAGATCGGGGGACTAGCACCTACAATGAGCATTTCTTC.

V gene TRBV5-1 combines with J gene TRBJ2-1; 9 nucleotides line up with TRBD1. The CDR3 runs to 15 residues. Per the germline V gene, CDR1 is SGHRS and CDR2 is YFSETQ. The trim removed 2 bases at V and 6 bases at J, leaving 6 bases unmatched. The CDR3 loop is CASSFAGQGVNEQFF. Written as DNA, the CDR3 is TGCGCCAGCAGCTTTGCGGGACAGGGCGTCAATGAGCAGTTCTTC.

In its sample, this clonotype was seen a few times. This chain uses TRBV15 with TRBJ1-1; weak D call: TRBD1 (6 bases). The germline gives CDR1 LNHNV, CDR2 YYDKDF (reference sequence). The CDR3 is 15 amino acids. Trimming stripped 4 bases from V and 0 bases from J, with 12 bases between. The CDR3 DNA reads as TGTGCCACCAGCATTTCCGGGACATTGAACACTGAAGCTTTCTTT. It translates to CATSISGTLNTEAFF. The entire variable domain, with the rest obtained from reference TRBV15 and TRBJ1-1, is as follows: DAMVIQNPRYQVTQFGKPVTLSCSQTLNHNVMYWYQQKSSQAPKLLFHYYDKDFNNEADTPDNFQSRRPNTSFCFLDIRSPGLGDTAMYLCATSISGTLNTEAFFGQGTRLTVV.

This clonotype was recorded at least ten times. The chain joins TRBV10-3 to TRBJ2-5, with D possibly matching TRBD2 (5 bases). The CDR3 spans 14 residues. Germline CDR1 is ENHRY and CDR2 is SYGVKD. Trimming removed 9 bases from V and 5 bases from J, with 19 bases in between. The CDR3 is CAIRRELEFETQYF. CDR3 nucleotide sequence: TGTGCCATTCGTCGGGAATTAGAGTTTGAGACCCAGTACTTC.

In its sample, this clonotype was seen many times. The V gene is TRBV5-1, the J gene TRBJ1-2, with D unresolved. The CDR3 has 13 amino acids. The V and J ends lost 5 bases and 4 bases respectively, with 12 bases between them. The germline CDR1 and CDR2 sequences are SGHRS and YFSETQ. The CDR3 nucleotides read TGCGCCAGCAGAGAGACCTCTCGCTATGGCTACACCTTC. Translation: CASRETSRYGYTF.

CDR3 in DNA: TGCAGCCCGCGTATAGCGGCTATGAATGAGCAGTTCTTC. Its protein is CSPRIAAMNEQFF. The rearrangement links TRBV29-1 to TRBJ2-1; tentative D call: TRBD2 (6 bases). The V gene's germline CDR1 is SQVTM and CDR2 ANQGSEA. This CDR3 region has 13 residues. The ends were cut back, 8 bases at V and 7 bases at J, with 18 bases in the middle.

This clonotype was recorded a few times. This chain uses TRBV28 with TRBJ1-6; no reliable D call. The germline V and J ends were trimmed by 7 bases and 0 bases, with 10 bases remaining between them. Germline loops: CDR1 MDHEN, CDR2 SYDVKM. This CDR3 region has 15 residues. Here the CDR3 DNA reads TGTGCCAGCACCGGGTTATTCTCCTATAATTCACCCCTCCACTTT. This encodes CASTGLFSYNSPLHF.

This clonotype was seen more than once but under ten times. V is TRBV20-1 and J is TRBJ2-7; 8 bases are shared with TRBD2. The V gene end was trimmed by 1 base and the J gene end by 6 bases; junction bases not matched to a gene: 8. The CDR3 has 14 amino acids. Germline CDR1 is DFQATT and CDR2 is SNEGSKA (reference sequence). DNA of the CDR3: TGCAGTGCTAGAGCGAGCGGGGGCGGAAGCGAGCAGTACTTC. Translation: CSARASGGGSEQYF.

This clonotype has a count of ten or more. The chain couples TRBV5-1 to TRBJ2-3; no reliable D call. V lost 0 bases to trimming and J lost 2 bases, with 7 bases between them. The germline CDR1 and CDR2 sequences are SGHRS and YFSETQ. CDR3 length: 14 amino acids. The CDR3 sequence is CASSLEQITDTQYF. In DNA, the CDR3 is TGCGCCAGCAGCTTGGAACAGATCACAGATACGCAGTATTTT.

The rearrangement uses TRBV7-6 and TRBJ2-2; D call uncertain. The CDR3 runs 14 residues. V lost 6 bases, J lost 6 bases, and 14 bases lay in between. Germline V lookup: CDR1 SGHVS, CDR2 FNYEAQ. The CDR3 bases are TGTGCCAGCAGAACGCTCGGAAAAGCCGGGGAGCTGTTTTTT. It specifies CASRTLGKAGELFF.

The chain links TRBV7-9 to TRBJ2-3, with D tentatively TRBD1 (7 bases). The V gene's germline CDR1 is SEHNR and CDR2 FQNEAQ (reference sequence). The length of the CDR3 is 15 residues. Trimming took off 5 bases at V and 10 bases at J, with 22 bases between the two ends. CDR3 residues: CASSHRRQGLHPQYF. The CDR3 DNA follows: TGTGCCAGCAGCCACCGGAGACAGGGACTTCATCCGCAGTATTTT. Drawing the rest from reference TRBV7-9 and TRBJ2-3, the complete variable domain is DTGVSQNPRHKITKRGQNVTFRCDPISEHNRLYWYRQTLGQGPEFLTYFQNEAQLEKSRLLSDRFSAERPKGSFSTLEIQRTEQGDSAMYLCASSHRRQGLHPQYFGPGTRLTVL.

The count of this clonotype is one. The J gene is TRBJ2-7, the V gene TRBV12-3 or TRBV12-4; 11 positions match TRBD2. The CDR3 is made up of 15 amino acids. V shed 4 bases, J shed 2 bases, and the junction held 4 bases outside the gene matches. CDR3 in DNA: TGTGCCAGCAGTTCGGGGACTAGCGGACCCTACGAGCAGTACTTC. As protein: CASSSGTSGPYEQYF.

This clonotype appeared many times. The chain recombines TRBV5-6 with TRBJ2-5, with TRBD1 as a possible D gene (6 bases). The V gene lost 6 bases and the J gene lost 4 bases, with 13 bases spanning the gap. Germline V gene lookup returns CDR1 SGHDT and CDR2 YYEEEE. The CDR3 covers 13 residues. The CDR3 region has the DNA TGTGCCAGCACGGACAGTTATGTAGAGACCCAGTACTTC. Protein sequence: CASTDSYVETQYF.